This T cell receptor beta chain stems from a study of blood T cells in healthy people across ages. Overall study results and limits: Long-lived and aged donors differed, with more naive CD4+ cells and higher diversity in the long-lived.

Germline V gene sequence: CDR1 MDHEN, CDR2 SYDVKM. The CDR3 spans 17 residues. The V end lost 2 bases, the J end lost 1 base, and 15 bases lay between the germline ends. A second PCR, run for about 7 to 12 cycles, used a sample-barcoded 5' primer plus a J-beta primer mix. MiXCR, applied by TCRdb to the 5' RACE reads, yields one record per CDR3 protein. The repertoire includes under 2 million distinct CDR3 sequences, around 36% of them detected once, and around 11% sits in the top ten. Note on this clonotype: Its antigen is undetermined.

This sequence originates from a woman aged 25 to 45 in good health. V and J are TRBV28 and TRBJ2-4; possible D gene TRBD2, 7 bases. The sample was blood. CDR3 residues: CASSLLAGARAKNIQYF. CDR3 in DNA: TGTGCCAGCAGTTTACTCGCGGGGGCCCGGGCCAAAAACATTCAGTACTTC.